Sequencing of this T cell receptor (beta chain) was carried out in a study of blood T cell repertoires in COVID-19. Study context: COVID-19 samples from acute and convalescent phases originated in the United States, Italy and Spain.

Using immunoSEQ multiplex PCR, the repertoire was profiled, and TCRdb retains in-frame clones only, with some absent. The sample lists approximately 340,000 clones, around 88% seen once, with almost 3% in the top ten. The CDR3 is made up of 15 amino acids. After removal of 0 bases from V and 9 bases from J, the junction contained 3 bases not matched to a gene. From germline, CDR1 is MNHEY and CDR2 SVGAGI. The clonotype comes from a man between 25 and 39 years old with active or convalescent COVID-19. The chain is built from TRBV6-5 and TRBJ1-6, with 9 bases matching TRBD1. Sequencing was done on a sample of peripheral blood. The DNA of the CDR3 is TGTGCCAGCAGTTACTCCGAGACAGGGGGTTCACCCCTCCACTTT. Its translation: CASSYSETGGSPLHF.